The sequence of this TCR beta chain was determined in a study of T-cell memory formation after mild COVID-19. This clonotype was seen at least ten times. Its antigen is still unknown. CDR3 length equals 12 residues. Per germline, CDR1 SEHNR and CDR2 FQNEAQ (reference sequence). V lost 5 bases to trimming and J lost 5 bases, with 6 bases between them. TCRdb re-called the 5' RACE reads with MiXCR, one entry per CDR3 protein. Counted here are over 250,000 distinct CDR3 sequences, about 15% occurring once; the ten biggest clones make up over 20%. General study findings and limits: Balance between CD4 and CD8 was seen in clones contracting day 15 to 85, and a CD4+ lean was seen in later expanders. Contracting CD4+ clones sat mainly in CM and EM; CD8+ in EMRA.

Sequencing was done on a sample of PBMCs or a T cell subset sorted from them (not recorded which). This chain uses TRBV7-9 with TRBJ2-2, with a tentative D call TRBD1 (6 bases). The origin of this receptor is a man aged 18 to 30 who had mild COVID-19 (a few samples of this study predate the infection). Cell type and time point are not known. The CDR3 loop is CASSTGTGELFF. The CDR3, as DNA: TGTGCCAGCAGCACAGGGACCGGGGAGCTGTTTTTT.